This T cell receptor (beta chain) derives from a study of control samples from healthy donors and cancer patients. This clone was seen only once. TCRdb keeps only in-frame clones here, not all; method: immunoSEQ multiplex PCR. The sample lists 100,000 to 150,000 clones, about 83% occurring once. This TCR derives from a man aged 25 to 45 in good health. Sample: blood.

The CDR3 DNA reads as TGTGCCAGCAGCTCTTATGGAGGTTCAAAAGAGACCCAGTACTTC. Translation gives CASSSYGGSKETQYF. The chain couples TRBV5-4 to TRBJ2-5; D may be TRBD2 (5 bases). Trimming took off 3 bases at V and 3 bases at J, with 15 bases between the two ends. CDR1 and CDR2 from the germline V gene are SGHNT and YYREEE (reference sequence). The CDR3 totals 15 residues.